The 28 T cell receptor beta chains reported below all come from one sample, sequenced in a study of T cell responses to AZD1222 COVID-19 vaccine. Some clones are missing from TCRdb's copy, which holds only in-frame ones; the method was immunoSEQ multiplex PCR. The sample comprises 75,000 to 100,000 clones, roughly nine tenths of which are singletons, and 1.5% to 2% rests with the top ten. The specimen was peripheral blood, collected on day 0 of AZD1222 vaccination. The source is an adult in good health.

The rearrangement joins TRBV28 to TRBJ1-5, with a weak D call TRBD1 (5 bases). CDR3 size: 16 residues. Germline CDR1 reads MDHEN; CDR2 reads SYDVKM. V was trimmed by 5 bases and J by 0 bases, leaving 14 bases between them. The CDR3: CASSPSGRDSNQPQHF. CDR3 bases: TGTGCCAGCAGTCCATCAGGGAGGGATAGCAATCAGCCCCAGCATTTT.

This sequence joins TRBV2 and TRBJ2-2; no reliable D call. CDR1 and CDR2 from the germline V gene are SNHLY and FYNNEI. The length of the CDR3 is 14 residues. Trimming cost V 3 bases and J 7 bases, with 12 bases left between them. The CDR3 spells CASSESGFHGELFF. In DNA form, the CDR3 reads TGTGCCAGCAGTGAGTCAGGATTTCACGGGGAGCTGTTTTTT.

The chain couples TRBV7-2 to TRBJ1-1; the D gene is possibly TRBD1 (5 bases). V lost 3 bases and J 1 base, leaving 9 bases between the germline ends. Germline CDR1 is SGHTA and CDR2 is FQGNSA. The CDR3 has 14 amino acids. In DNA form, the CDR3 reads TGTGCCAGCAGCTTCGGGGGAACGAACACTGAAGCTTTCTTT. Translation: CASSFGGTNTEAFF.

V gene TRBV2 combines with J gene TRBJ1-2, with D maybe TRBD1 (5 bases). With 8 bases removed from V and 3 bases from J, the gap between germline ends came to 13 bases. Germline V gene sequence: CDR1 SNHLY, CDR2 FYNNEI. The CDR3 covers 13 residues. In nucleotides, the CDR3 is TGTGCCAGCTACCAGGGCTTGGACTATGGCTACACCTTC. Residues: CASYQGLDYGYTF.

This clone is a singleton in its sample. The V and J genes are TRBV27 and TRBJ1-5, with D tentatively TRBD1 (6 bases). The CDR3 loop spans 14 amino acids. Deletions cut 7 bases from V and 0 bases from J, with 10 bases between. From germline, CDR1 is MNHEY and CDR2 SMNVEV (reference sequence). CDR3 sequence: CASKQGYSNQPQHF. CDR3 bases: TGTGCCAGCAAACAGGGTTATAGCAATCAGCCCCAGCATTTT.

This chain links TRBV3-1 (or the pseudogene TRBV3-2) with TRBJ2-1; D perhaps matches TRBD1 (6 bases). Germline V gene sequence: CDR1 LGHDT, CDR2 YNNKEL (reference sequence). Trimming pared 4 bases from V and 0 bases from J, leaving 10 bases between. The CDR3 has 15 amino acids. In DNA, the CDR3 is TGTGCCAGCAGCCCAGGACAGTACTCCTACAATGAGCAGTTCTTC. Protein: CASSPGQYSYNEQFF.

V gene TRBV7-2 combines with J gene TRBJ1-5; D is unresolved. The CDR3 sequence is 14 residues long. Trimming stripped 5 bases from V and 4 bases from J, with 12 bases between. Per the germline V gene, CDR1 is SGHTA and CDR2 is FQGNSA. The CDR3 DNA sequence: TGTGCCAGCAGCCCACCCGCGGGAAATCAGCCCCAGCATTTT. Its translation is CASSPPAGNQPQHF.

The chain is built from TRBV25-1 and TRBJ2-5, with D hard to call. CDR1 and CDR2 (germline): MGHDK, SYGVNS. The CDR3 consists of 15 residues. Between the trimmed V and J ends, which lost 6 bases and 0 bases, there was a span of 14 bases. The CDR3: CASSPIVGNQETQYF. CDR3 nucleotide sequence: TGTGCCAGCAGCCCAATCGTGGGGAACCAAGAGACCCAGTACTTC.

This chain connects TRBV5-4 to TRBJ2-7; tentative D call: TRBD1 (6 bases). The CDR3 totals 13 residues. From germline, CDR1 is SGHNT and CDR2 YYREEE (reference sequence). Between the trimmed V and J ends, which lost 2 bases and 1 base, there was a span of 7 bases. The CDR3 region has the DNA TGTGCCAGCAGCTTTGACAGGTCCTACGAGCAGTACTTC. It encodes CASSFDRSYEQYF. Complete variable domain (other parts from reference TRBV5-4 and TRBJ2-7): ETGVTQSPTHLIKTRGQQVTLRCSSQSGHNTVSWYQQALGQGPQFIFQYYREEENGRGNFPPRFSGLQFPNYSSELNVNALELDDSALYLCASSFDRSYEQYFGPGTRLTVT.

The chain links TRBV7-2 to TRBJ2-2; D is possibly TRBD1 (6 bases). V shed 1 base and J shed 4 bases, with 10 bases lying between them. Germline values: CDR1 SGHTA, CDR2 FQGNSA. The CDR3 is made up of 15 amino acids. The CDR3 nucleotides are TGTGCCAGCAGCTTAGGGGGCAGGGGCACCGGGGAGCTGTTTTTT. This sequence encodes CASSLGGRGTGELFF.

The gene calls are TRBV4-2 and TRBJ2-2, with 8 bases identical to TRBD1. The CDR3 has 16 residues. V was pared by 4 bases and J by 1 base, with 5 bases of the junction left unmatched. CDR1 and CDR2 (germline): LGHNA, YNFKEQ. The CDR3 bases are TGTGCCAGCAGCCTAACGGACAGGGTGAACACCGGGGAGCTGTTTTTT. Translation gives CASSLTDRVNTGELFF.

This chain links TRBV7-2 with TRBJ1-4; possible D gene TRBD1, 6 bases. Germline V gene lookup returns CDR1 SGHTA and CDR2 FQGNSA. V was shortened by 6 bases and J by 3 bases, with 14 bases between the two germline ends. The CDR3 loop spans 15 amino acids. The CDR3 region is CASSLMGHSNEKLFF. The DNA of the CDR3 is TGTGCCAGCAGTTTAATGGGACATTCTAATGAAAAACTGTTTTTT.

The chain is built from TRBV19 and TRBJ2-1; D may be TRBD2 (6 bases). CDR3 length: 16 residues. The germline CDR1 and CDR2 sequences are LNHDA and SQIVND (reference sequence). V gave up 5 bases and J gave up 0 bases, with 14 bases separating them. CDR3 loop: CASSRSGYSSYNEQFF. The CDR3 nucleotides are TGTGCCAGTAGTCGGAGCGGGTACAGCTCCTACAATGAGCAGTTCTTC.

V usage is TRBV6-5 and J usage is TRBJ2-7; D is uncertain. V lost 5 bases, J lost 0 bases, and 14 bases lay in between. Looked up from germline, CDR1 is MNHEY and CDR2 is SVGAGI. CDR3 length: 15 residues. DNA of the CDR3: TGTGCCAGCAGTAGGAGCCAGTCCCCCTCCTACGAGCAGTACTTC. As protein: CASSRSQSPSYEQYF.

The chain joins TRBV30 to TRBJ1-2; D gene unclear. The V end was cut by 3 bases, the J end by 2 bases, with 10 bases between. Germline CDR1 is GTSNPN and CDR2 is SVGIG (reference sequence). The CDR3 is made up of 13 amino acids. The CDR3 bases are TGTGCCTGGAGGAAGGATGAGAACTATGGCTACACCTTC. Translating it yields CAWRKDENYGYTF. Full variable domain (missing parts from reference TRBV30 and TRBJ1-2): SQTIHQWPATLVQPVGSPLSLECTVEGTSNPNLYWYRQAAGRGLQLLFYSVGIGQISSEVPQNLSASRPQDRQFILSSKKLLLSDSGFYLCAWRKDENYGYTFGSGTRLTVV.

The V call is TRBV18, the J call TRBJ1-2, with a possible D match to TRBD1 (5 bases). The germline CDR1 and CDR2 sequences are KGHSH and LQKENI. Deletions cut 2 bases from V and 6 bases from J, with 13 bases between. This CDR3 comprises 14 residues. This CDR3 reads CASSPLVRDDGYTF. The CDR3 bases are TGTGCCAGCTCACCATTGGTGAGGGACGATGGCTACACCTTC.

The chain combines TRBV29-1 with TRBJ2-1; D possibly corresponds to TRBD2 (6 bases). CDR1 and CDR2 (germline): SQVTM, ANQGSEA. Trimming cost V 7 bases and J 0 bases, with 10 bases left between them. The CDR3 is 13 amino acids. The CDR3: CSADGSSYNEQFF. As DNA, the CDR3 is TGCAGCGCCGACGGGAGCTCCTACAATGAGCAGTTCTTC.

CDR3 sequence reads: CASSGKDRGPTDTQYF. The CDR3, as DNA: TGTGCCAGCAGCGGGAAAGACAGGGGCCCCACAGATACGCAGTATTTT. The chain recombines TRBV5-4 with TRBJ2-3, with 8 bases matching TRBD1. The CDR3 loop spans 16 amino acids. Germline CDR1 is SGHNT and CDR2 is YYREEE (reference sequence). J gave up 2 bases and V 4 bases, and 9 bases lay outside the gene matches.

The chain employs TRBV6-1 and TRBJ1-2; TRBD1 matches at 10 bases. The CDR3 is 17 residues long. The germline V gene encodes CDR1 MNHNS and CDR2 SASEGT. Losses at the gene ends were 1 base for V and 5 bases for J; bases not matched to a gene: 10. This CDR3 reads CASSEGQGAGLRYGYTF. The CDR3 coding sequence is TGTGCCAGCAGTGAAGGACAGGGGGCCGGTCTTCGGTATGGCTACACCTTC.

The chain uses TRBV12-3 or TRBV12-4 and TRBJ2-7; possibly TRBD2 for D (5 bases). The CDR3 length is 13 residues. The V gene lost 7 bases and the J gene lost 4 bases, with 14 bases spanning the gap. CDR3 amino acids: CASTGNTLYEQYF. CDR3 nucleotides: TGTGCCAGCACCGGGAATACCCTATACGAGCAGTACTTC.

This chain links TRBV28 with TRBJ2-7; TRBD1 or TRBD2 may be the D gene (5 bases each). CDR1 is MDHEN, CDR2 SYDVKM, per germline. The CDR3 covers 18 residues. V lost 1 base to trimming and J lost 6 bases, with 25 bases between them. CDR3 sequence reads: CASSLSPSTTGRFGEQYF. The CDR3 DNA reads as TGTGCCAGCAGTTTATCCCCCAGTACAACGGGGCGCTTTGGCGAGCAGTACTTC.

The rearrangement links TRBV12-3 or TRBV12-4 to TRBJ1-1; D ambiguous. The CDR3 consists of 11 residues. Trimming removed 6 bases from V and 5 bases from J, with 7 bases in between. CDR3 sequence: CASSKKTEAFF. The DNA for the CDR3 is TGTGCCAGCAGCAAGAAAACTGAAGCTTTCTTT.

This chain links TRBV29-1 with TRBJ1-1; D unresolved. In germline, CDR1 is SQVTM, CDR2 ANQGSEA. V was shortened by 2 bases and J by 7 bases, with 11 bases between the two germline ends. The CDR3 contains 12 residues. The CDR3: CSVERVGFEAFF. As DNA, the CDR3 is TGCAGCGTTGAACGAGTGGGGTTTGAAGCTTTCTTT.

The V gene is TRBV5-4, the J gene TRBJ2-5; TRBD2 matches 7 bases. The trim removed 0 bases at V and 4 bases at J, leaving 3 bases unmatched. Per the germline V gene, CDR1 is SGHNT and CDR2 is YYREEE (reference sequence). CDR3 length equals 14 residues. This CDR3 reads CASSLAGGRETQYF. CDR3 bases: TGTGCCAGCAGCTTGGCGGGGGGACGAGAGACCCAGTACTTC.

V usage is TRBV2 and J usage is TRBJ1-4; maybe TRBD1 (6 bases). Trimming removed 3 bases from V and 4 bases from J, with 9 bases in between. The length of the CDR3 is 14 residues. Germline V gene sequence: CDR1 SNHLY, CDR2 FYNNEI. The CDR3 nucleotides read TGTGCCAGCAGTGAGACAGGATATAATGAAAAACTGTTTTTT. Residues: CASSETGYNEKLFF.

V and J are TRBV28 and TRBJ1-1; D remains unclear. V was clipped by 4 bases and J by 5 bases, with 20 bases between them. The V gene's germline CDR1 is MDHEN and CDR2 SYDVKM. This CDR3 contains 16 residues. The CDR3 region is CASSSPSPVPHTEAFF. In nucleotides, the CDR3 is TGTGCCAGCAGTTCCCCTTCCCCAGTTCCACATACTGAAGCTTTCTTT.

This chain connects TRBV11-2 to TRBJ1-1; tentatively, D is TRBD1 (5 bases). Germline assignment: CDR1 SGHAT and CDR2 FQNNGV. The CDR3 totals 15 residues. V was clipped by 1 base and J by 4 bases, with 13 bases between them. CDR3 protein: CASSLVGVGGTEAFF. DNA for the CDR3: TGTGCCAGCAGCTTAGTTGGCGTGGGGGGCACTGAAGCTTTCTTT. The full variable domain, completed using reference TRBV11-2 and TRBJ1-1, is EAGVAQSPRYKIIEKRQSVAFWCNPISGHATLYWYQQILGQGPKLLIQFQNNGVVDDSQLPKDRFSAERLKGVDSTLKIQPAKLEDSAVYLCASSLVGVGGTEAFFGQGTRLTVV.

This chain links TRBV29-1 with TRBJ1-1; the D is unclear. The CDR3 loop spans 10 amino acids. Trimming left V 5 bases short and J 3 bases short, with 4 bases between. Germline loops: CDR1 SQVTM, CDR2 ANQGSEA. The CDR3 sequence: CSVRDTEAFF. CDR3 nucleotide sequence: TGCAGCGTTCGGGACACTGAAGCTTTCTTT.